The 6 T cell receptor beta chains in this list originate from one sample, sequenced in a study of technical replicates of blood from several donors. Assay used: immunoSEQ multiplex PCR; TCRdb lists only in-frame clones, some missing. The sample consists of about 44,000 clones, almost 97% of them appearing once. Sequencing input: T cells isolated from PBMCs. The receptors here all came from a human donor in good health.

The rearrangement joins TRBV7-2 to TRBJ1-2; 8 bases line up with TRBD1. Losses at the gene ends were 2 bases for V and 8 bases for J; bases not matched to a gene: 7. The CDR3 sequence is 14 residues long. The germline gives CDR1 SGHTA, CDR2 FQGNSA. CDR3 in amino acids: CASSLMDRAQGYTF. CDR3 DNA: TGTGCCAGCAGCTTAATGGACAGGGCTCAAGGCTACACCTTC.

The CDR3 is CASSGEDSYNEQFF. CDR3 bases: TGCGCCAGCTCGGGGGAGGATTCCTACAATGAGCAGTTCTTC. The chain carries TRBV10-1 and TRBJ2-1; tentative D call: TRBD2 (6 bases). Trimming removed 8 bases at V and 1 base at J, with 12 bases between. This CDR3 comprises 14 residues. In germline, CDR1 is WNHNN, CDR2 SYGVQD (reference sequence).

The V gene is TRBV7-2, the J gene TRBJ1-2, with D unclear. The CDR3 is made up of 16 amino acids. Between the trimmed V and J ends, which lost 5 bases and 5 bases, there was a span of 21 bases. The germline CDR1 and CDR2 sequences are SGHTA and FQGNSA. CDR3 sequence reads: CASSLVLRNPRYGYTF. In nucleotides, the CDR3 is TGTGCCAGCAGCCTCGTATTGAGGAACCCCCGATATGGCTACACCTTC.

J is TRBJ1-5 and V is TRBV7-8, with a weak D call TRBD1 (6 bases). V dropped 3 bases and J dropped 3 bases, with 15 bases sitting between them. Germline CDR1 SGHVS, CDR2 FQNEAQ. The CDR3 is 16 residues long. CDR3 sequence (DNA): TGTGCCAGCAGCTTTTCGGAAGGGGGTAACAATCAGCCCCAGCATTTT. Protein: CASSFSEGGNNQPQHF.

The rearrangement links TRBV7-2 to TRBJ2-1; maybe TRBD2 (6 bases). The length of the CDR3 is 14 residues. Trimming removed 6 bases from V and 1 base from J, with 10 bases in between. Germline CDR1 reads SGHTA; CDR2 reads FQGNSA. The CDR3 loop is CASRHSGSYNEQFF. In DNA, the CDR3 is TGTGCCAGCAGACATAGCGGTTCCTACAATGAGCAGTTCTTC.

The V call is TRBV7-9, the J call TRBJ2-3; D is perhaps TRBD2 (5 bases). This CDR3 contains 16 residues. Germline-derived CDR1 and CDR2 are SEHNR and FQNEAQ (reference sequence). Trimming removed 2 bases from V and 0 bases from J, with 12 bases in between. The CDR3 protein is CASSLSVASSTDTQYF. In DNA form, the CDR3 reads TGTGCCAGCAGCTTATCGGTAGCGTCTAGCACAGATACGCAGTATTTT.